This T cell receptor (beta chain) was sequenced during a study of identical twins. Comment on this clonotype: Its antigen remains unidentified.

MiXCR, run by TCRdb on the 5' RACE reads, gives a single entry per CDR3 protein. The data show 1.5 million to 2 million distinct CDR3 sequences, less than 35% seen once. This CDR3 has 16 residues. V was clipped by 5 bases and J by 5 bases; unmatched bases: 12. Germline V CDR1 and CDR2: DFQATT, SNEGSKA (reference sequence). Study results and caveats: Analyses of zero insertions could, in part, be confounded by invariant MAIT and iNKT cells.

This clonotype was sampled from a newborn girl in good health. The V and J genes are TRBV20-1 and TRBJ2-3; TRBD2 matches 11 bases. The sample taken for sequencing was cord blood. CDR3 DNA: TGCAGTGCTCTAAGACCTAGCGGGGGGCTTATAGATACGCAGTATTTT. Translated: CSALRPSGGLIDTQYF.